The 19 T cell receptor beta chains in this list originate from one sample, sequenced in a study of T cell responses to AZD1222 COVID-19 vaccine. Repertoires were generated with immunoSEQ multiplex PCR, while TCRdb's copy carries only in-frame clones and drops some. The profile shows fewer than 100,000 clones, around 90% of them singletons. The input for sequencing was peripheral blood, taken 28 days after the second AZD1222 dose. These TCRs come from an adult who received the AZD1222 COVID-19 vaccine.

This chain connects TRBV6-6 to TRBJ1-2, with 10 bases identical to TRBD1. Per germline, CDR1 MNHNY and CDR2 SVGAGI (reference sequence). Losses at the gene ends were 4 bases for V and 0 bases for J; bases not matched to a gene: 2. CDR3 size: 15 residues. The CDR3 DNA is TGTGCCAGCAGTTTCGGGACAGGGGCTAACTATGGCTACACCTTC. It encodes CASSFGTGANYGYTF.

The genes are TRBV6-5 and TRBJ2-5, with TRBD1 matching over 9 bases. This CDR3 spans 15 amino acids. V dropped 1 base and J dropped 4; count of bases not matched to a gene: 4. Germline V gene sequence: CDR1 MNHEY, CDR2 SVGAGI. CDR3 residues: CASSYLGDRVETQYF. CDR3 nucleotide sequence: TGTGCCAGCAGTTACTTGGGGGACAGGGTAGAGACCCAGTACTTC.

The chain employs TRBV11-2 and TRBJ2-7, with D hard to call. The CDR3 sequence is 14 residues long. Germline V gives CDR1 SGHAT, CDR2 FQNNGV. Trimming pared 5 bases from V and 1 base from J, leaving 12 bases between. The chain's CDR3 is CASSRVGESYEQYF. For the CDR3, the DNA is TGTGCCAGCAGCCGAGTCGGCGAATCCTACGAGCAGTACTTC.

The genes are TRBV10-3 and TRBJ1-2, with 9 bases aligning to TRBD1. The CDR3 is made up of 17 amino acids. V trimming: 6 bases; J trimming: 4 bases; junction bases outside the gene matches: 15. Germline CDR1 reads ENHRY; CDR2 reads SYGVKD. CDR3 region: CAISDSTKDRGSYGYTF. CDR3 in DNA: TGTGCCATCAGCGATTCTACGAAGGACAGGGGTTCCTATGGCTACACCTTC.

The chain recombines TRBV11-2 with TRBJ1-2; TRBD1 is a possible D gene (5 bases). The CDR3 runs 13 residues. Germline V CDR1 and CDR2: SGHAT, FQNNGV. The V gene lost 3 bases and the J gene lost 4 bases, with 9 bases spanning the gap. In nucleotides, the CDR3 is TGTGCCAGCAGCTTCGGGGACGTCTATGGCTACACCTTC. Translated, it gives CASSFGDVYGYTF. The variable domain in full, completed from reference TRBV11-2 and TRBJ1-2, reads EAGVAQSPRYKIIEKRQSVAFWCNPISGHATLYWYQQILGQGPKLLIQFQNNGVVDDSQLPKDRFSAERLKGVDSTLKIQPAKLEDSAVYLCASSFGDVYGYTFGSGTRLTVV.

The genes are TRBV12-3 or TRBV12-4 and TRBJ2-5; no clear D. V lost 8 bases and J 2 bases, leaving 6 bases between the germline ends. The CDR3 covers 11 residues. The CDR3 nucleotides are TGTGCCAGCTCCCAGCAAGAGACCCAGTACTTC. Encoded protein: CASSQQETQYF.

The chain combines TRBV7-9 with TRBJ1-1, with D possibly being TRBD1 (6 bases). The ends were cut back, 5 bases at V and 1 base at J, with 11 bases in the middle. The CDR3 extends over 14 amino acids. The germline V gene encodes CDR1 SEHNR and CDR2 FQNEAQ (reference sequence). The CDR3 sequence: CASSPGERNTEAFF. In nucleotides, the CDR3 is TGTGCCAGCAGCCCAGGGGAAAGGAACACTGAAGCTTTCTTT.

The rearrangement uses TRBV27 and TRBJ1-1, with 7 bases fitting TRBD1. The ends lost 8 bases at V and 4 bases at J; junction bases unmatched: 7. Germline lookup yields CDR1 MNHEY and CDR2 SMNVEV (reference sequence). This CDR3 contains 13 residues. The CDR3 DNA reads as TGTGCCAGCCACAGGGGAGGCGGCACTGAAGCTTTCTTT. Amino acids: CASHRGGGTEAFF.

The V and J genes are TRBV5-1 and TRBJ2-3, with D possibly TRBD1 on 6 matching bases. In germline, CDR1 is SGHRS, CDR2 YFSETQ. The CDR3 is 14 residues long. V was clipped by 0 bases and J by 4 bases, with 9 bases between them. This CDR3 is CASSLAGGADTQYF. The CDR3 nucleotides read TGCGCCAGCAGCTTGGCTGGGGGCGCAGATACGCAGTATTTT.

The genes are TRBV4-1 and TRBJ1-6; no definite D call. Germline V gene lookup returns CDR1 MGHRA and CDR2 YSYEKL. Trimming removed 6 bases from V and 0 bases from J, with 9 bases in between. The CDR3 covers 15 residues. CDR3 loop: CASSLRLSYNSPLHF. In DNA, the CDR3 is TGCGCCAGCAGTTTACGACTCTCCTATAATTCACCCCTCCACTTT.

The rearrangement joins TRBV4-3 to TRBJ2-7; 7 bases fit TRBD2. Germline V gives CDR1 LGHNA, CDR2 YSLEER. The J segment lost 4 bases and the V segment lost 1 base, leaving 7 bases of the junction unmatched. This CDR3 is 15 amino acids long. Written as DNA, the CDR3 is TGCGCCAGCAGCCAAGGTTGGGGGGGTAGATACGAGCAGTACTTC. Translation: CASSQGWGGRYEQYF.

This clone was seen a few times. The J gene is TRBJ1-2, the V gene TRBV28; 10 bases map to TRBD1. The CDR3 runs 16 residues. Trimming took 4 bases from V and 8 from J; bases not matched to a gene: 13. CDR1 MDHEN and CDR2 SYDVKM come from the germline V gene. In DNA, the CDR3 is TGTGCCAGCAGTTCAGTCAGGGGACAGGGGAGGAGGGGCTACACCTTC. Protein: CASSSVRGQGRRGYTF.

J is TRBJ2-1 and V is TRBV28, with 9 bases matching TRBD2. This CDR3 has 14 residues. Trimming cost V 7 bases and J 5 bases; bases outside gene matches: 6. Germline CDR1 reads MDHEN; CDR2 reads SYDVKM. The CDR3 DNA sequence: TGTGCCAGCACCCCTAGCGGGGAGAACAATGAGCAGTTCTTC. Amino acid sequence: CASTPSGENNEQFF.

The J gene is TRBJ1-6, the V gene TRBV4-3; 8 bases are shared with TRBD1. V lost 4 bases and J lost 1; bases outside the gene matches: 3. The CDR3 has 16 amino acids. CDR1 LGHNA and CDR2 YSLEER come from the germline V gene. CDR3 in amino acids: CASSRDRGSYNSPLHF. CDR3 nucleotides: TGCGCCAGCAGCCGAGACAGGGGATCCTATAATTCACCCCTCCACTTT.

This clone has a single count. The chain uses TRBV7-2 and TRBJ1-2; D is unclear. The CDR3 is 17 amino acids. Trimming removed 2 bases at V and 2 bases at J, with 18 bases between. Germline CDR1 SGHTA, CDR2 FQGNSA. The CDR3 bases are TGTGCCAGCAGCTTATATGGACTCCGACTATCCAACTATGGCTACACCTTC. Translated: CASSLYGLRLSNYGYTF.

The rearrangement joins TRBV7-2 to TRBJ1-5; TRBD1 matches 10 bases. Germline CDR1 and CDR2: SGHTA and FQGNSA. V was pared by 4 bases and J by 2 bases, with 11 bases of the junction left unmatched. CDR3 size: 18 residues. In nucleotides, the CDR3 is TGTGCCAGCAGCTCACCGGGACAGGGGACGTGGGGCAATCAGCCCCAGCATTTT. This gives the protein CASSSPGQGTWGNQPQHF.

The chain is built from TRBV6-2 or TRBV6-3 and TRBJ1-2; TRBD1 is a possible D gene (5 bases). This CDR3 has 12 amino acids. V lost 4 bases to trimming and J lost 5 bases, with 8 bases between them. From germline, CDR1 is MNHEY and CDR2 SVGEGT. DNA for the CDR3: TGTGCCAGCAGTTTTGGGGGTTATGGCTACACCTTC. Its translation: CASSFGGYGYTF.

The J gene is TRBJ1-1, the V gene TRBV27; 7 bases map to TRBD1. This CDR3 has 15 amino acids. The V and J ends lost 0 bases and 5 bases, in that order; junction bases with no gene match: 6. Germline V gives CDR1 MNHEY, CDR2 SMNVEV (reference sequence). CDR3 in DNA: TGTGCCAGCAGTTTATCCGGCCAGGGGGGGACTGAAGCTTTCTTT. It specifies CASSLSGQGGTEAFF.

V gene TRBV4-1 combines with J gene TRBJ1-5, with no clear D. This CDR3 has 16 residues. Trimming removed 0 bases at V and 6 bases at J, with 15 bases between. The germline CDR1 and CDR2 sequences are MGHRA and YSYEKL. The CDR3 here is CASSQDPGRVGQPQHF. CDR3 DNA: TGCGCCAGCAGCCAAGATCCCGGGAGGGTCGGTCAGCCCCAGCATTTT.